What follows is one T cell receptor (beta chain) and its context. The antigen is undetermined. This entry comes from a study of cytomegalovirus exposure and HLA in healthy donors. Notes on the study in general: Analysis was carried out at a later point, and it linked a missense DCLRE1C variant to TCR beta V- and J-gene trimming. In a later analysis, productive TCRs from donors in an Asian-associated ancestry cluster reportedly carried fewer N-insertions than the cohort mean.

This PCR relied on a set of 60 Vbeta primers and 13 Jbeta primers. The protocol was immunoSEQ multiplex PCR, while the TCRdb copy is restricted to in-frame clones and leaves out a portion. The sample is made up of 60,000 to 75,000 clones, and the top ten hold 3% to 4% of it. V lost 1 base to trimming and J lost 5 bases, with 9 bases between them. The CDR3 contains 14 residues. Germline CDR1 SGHNT, CDR2 YENEEA. This clonotype was obtained from a female donor in good health and CMV-seropositive. The chain couples TRBV11-3 to TRBJ2-1; D unclear. Sequenced material: PBMCs. The CDR3 is CASSLAARDNEQFF. The CDR3, as DNA: TGTGCCAGCAGCTTAGCGGCTAGAGACAATGAGCAGTTCTTC.